This TCR beta chain was sequenced in a study of T-cell reconstitution after alpha-beta-depleted transplantation in children. This clonotype was detected only a few times. Antigen specificity is unknown. A library of TCRbeta sequences, prepared with unique molecular identifiers, was generated. TCRdb used MiXCR to reprocess the PCR reads, holding one entry per CDR3 protein. The repertoire holds about 980,000 distinct CDR3 sequences, with less than 30% as singletons. With 0 bases removed from V and 5 bases from J, the gap between germline ends came to 6 bases. Germline-derived CDR1 and CDR2 are MNHEY and SVGAGI. The CDR3 length is 13 residues. Study conclusions and caveats: Elevated TCRbeta diversity at day 60 was traced, in some patients, to surviving recipient T cells and thymic progenitors. The study reportedly traced alpha-beta T cells about two months after transplant to several hundred expanded graft clones. Newly generated T cells supplied most T-cell counts and diversity one year post-transplant.

This sequence originates from a boy less than two years old who had a stem cell transplant for SCID, so the T cells may come from the graft donor. This chain uses TRBV6-5 with TRBJ2-3, with D possibly matching TRBD2 (5 bases). The material sequenced was PBMCs, mostly from graft donor cells, taken 360 days after TCRalphabeta/CD19-depleted stem cell transplant. In nucleotides, the CDR3 is TGTGCCAGCAGTTACTCGAGGGTAGATACGCAGTATTTT. Translating it yields CASSYSRVDTQYF.